Shown below are 20 T cell receptor beta chains from a single sample sequenced in a study of T-cell reconstitution after alpha-beta-depleted transplantation in children. Preparing the TCRbeta library involved the use of unique molecular identifiers. TCRdb independently ran MiXCR on the PCR reads; one entry per CDR3 protein. The data contain more than 400,000 distinct CDR3 sequences, 11% of them singletons. The source was PBMCs, mostly from graft donor cells, collected 180 days after TCRalphabeta/CD19-depleted stem cell transplant. These TCRs come from a female patient aged 2-9 years who had a stem cell transplant for aplastic anemia, so the T cells may come from the graft donor.

The table lists this clonotype with a few counts. The chain employs TRBV11-3 and TRBJ2-1; no clear D gene. The V end was cut by 5 bases, the J end by 10 bases, with 12 bases between. Germline V gene sequence: CDR1 SGHNT, CDR2 YENEEA. The CDR3 is 12 residues long. The CDR3 reads CASSLLVGEQFF. In nucleotides, the CDR3 is TGTGCCAGCAGCCTTCTAGTTGGCGAGCAGTTCTTC.

This clonotype was picked up a small number of times. The chain links TRBV6-5 to TRBJ2-7; no reliable D call. CDR3 length: 13 amino acids. V was pared by 0 bases and J by 3 bases, with 6 bases between. Germline CDR1 reads MNHEY; CDR2 reads SVGAGI. The CDR3 region is CASSYSSSYEQYV. CDR3 bases: TGTGCCAGCAGTTACTCATCGAGCTACGAGCAGTACGTC.

This sequence joins TRBV7-2 and TRBJ1-5; the match to TRBD1 covers 10 bases. Germline V gene lookup returns CDR1 SGHTA and CDR2 FQGNSA. The J segment lost 7 bases and the V segment lost 4 bases, leaving 7 bases of the junction unmatched. This CDR3 has 15 amino acids. The DNA of the CDR3 is TGTGCCAGCAGCTCGCGACAGGGGGCAAAACAGCCCCAGCATTTT. This sequence encodes CASSSRQGAKQPQHF.

In this sample, this clonotype turned up a few times. The CDR3 nucleotides read TGTGCCAGCAGCCCTAGCCAGGGGTCGAACACTGAAGCTTTCTTT. Translating it yields CASSPSQGSNTEAFF. The genes are TRBV7-9 and TRBJ1-1; perhaps TRBD1 as D (6 bases). CDR3 length equals 15 residues. Germline CDR1 and CDR2: SEHNR and FQNEAQ (reference sequence). V lost 5 bases to trimming and J lost 1 base, with 14 bases between them. The variable domain in full, completed from reference TRBV7-9 and TRBJ1-1, reads DTGVSQNPRHKITKRGQNVTFRCDPISEHNRLYWYRQTLGQGPEFLTYFQNEAQLEKSRLLSDRFSAERPKGSFSTLEIQRTEQGDSAMYLCASSPSQGSNTEAFFGQGTRLTVV.

This clonotype has only a few counts. CDR3 loop: CASSRRDRLYGYTF. The CDR3 DNA reads as TGTGCCAGCAGTCGCCGGGACAGGCTCTATGGCTACACCTTC. The V and J genes are TRBV28 and TRBJ1-2, with 8 bases that match TRBD1. The CDR3 covers 14 residues. From germline, CDR1 is MDHEN and CDR2 SYDVKM. Germline trimming cut 5 bases from V and 4 bases from J; bases unmatched to any gene: 6.

This clonotype was seen a handful of times. J is TRBJ2-3 and V is TRBV3-1; TRBD2 aligns across 7 bases. Germline values: CDR1 LGHDT, CDR2 YNNKEL (reference sequence). With 1 base clipped from V and 6 bases from J, the junction kept 4 bases outside the gene matches. This CDR3 has 14 residues. The CDR3 coding sequence is TGTGCCAGCAGCCAAGCGGTACTAGCGGATACGCAGTATTTT. Protein: CASSQAVLADTQYF.

This clonotype was counted many times. This chain links TRBV5-1 with TRBJ1-1, with D possibly TRBD1 on 5 matching bases. Trimming shortened V by 2 bases and J by 1 base, and 9 bases separated the two germline ends. The CDR3 runs 14 residues. Germline V gene lookup returns CDR1 SGHRS and CDR2 YFSETQ. The CDR3 sequence: CASSFGQGNTEAFF. The CDR3 DNA sequence: TGCGCCAGCAGCTTTGGGCAGGGGAACACTGAAGCTTTCTTT.

The chain links TRBV20-1 to TRBJ2-3, with a weak D call TRBD1 (6 bases). Germline V gene lookup returns CDR1 DFQATT and CDR2 SNEGSKA (reference sequence). CDR3 length: 13 residues. V lost 6 bases to trimming and J lost 7 bases, with 17 bases between them. The CDR3 DNA sequence: TGCAGTGCAAAGGACAGCCTCGATTATACGCAGTATTTT. Its protein product is CSAKDSLDYTQYF.

The chain combines TRBV18 with TRBJ2-7; 9 bases map to TRBD1. This CDR3 is 13 amino acids long. The germline V gene encodes CDR1 KGHSH and CDR2 LQKENI. The trim removed 3 bases at V and 6 bases at J, leaving 3 bases unmatched. The CDR3 bases are TGTGCCAGCTCACCGGGACAGGGCGCCGAGCAGTACGTC. Translating it yields CASSPGQGAEQYV.

The J gene is TRBJ2-7, the V gene TRBV14; D unclear. In germline, CDR1 is SGHDN, CDR2 FVKESK. The CDR3 has 13 amino acids. V was trimmed by 4 bases and J by 0 bases, leaving 7 bases between them. The CDR3: CASSPHFSYEQYF. The CDR3, as DNA: TGTGCCAGCAGCCCCCACTTCTCCTACGAGCAGTACTTC.

This clonotype was detected a few times. The chain links TRBV5-5 to TRBJ2-7; D unresolved. V lost 3 bases and J lost 3, with 10 bases in between. Per germline, CDR1 SGHKS and CDR2 YYEKEE (reference sequence). This CDR3 comprises 13 residues. DNA of the CDR3: TGTGCCAGCAGCTCCCTGACTTACTACGAGCAGTACGTC. Protein: CASSSLTYYEQYV.

The chain has TRBV7-2 and TRBJ2-1; 9 bases map to TRBD1. The germline CDR1 and CDR2 sequences are SGHTA and FQGNSA. V shed 1 base, J shed 6 bases, and the junction held 7 bases outside the gene matches. The CDR3 contains 16 residues. The CDR3 DNA reads as TGTGCCAGCAGCTTAGATGCGGGACAGGGTTTCAATGAGCAGTTCTTC. It translates to CASSLDAGQGFNEQFF.

This chain links TRBV6-1 with TRBJ2-2; 7 bases map to TRBD1. V trimming: 6 bases; J trimming: 5 bases; junction bases outside the gene matches: 9. Germline V gene lookup returns CDR1 MNHNS and CDR2 SASEGT. This CDR3 has 15 amino acids. CDR3 amino acids: CASRTDRARTGELFF. DNA for the CDR3: TGTGCCAGCAGAACCGACAGGGCGAGGACCGGGGAGCTGTTTTTT.

The chain uses TRBV20-1 and TRBJ1-3; 7 bases fit TRBD1. Germline CDR1 is DFQATT and CDR2 is SNEGSKA (reference sequence). Trimming cost V 1 base and J 4 bases; bases outside gene matches: 7. The CDR3 totals 15 residues. The CDR3 region has the DNA TGCAGTGCTAGAGTAGCGACAGGGAGAGGAAACACCATATATTTT. Translating gives CSARVATGRGNTIYF.

The sample holds a few counts of this clonotype. The chain combines TRBV7-2 with TRBJ2-7; D is perhaps TRBD1 (6 bases). This CDR3 region has 14 residues. Trimming left V 5 bases short and J 2 bases short, with 13 bases between. Germline V lookup: CDR1 SGHTA, CDR2 FQGNSA. The CDR3 sequence: CASSPAQGTYEQYF. The CDR3 DNA reads as TGTGCCAGCAGCCCAGCACAGGGCACCTACGAGCAGTACTTC.

This clonotype has only a few counts. This chain uses TRBV28 with TRBJ2-1; the match to TRBD2 covers 9 bases. V was clipped by 4 bases and J by 6 bases; unmatched bases: 7. The CDR3 runs 15 residues. Germline V gene sequence: CDR1 MDHEN, CDR2 SYDVKM. The CDR3 DNA reads TGTGCCAGCAGTTCAAGCGGGAGGCTCGGCAATGAGCAGTTCTTC. Translated, it gives CASSSSGRLGNEQFF.

This clonotype was found a few times. CDR3 amino acids: CATSREYAGELFF. CDR3 sequence (DNA): TGTGCCACCAGCAGAGAATATGCCGGGGAGCTGTTTTTT. The chain recombines TRBV15 with TRBJ2-2; D unclear. The germline V gene has CDR1 LNHNV and CDR2 YYDKDF (reference sequence). The CDR3 contains 13 residues. The V and J ends lost 0 bases and 6 bases respectively, with 5 bases between them.

The chain is built from TRBV12-5 and TRBJ2-7; D unclear. The CDR3 covers 16 residues. Germline loops: CDR1 LGHNT, CDR2 FRNRAP. Trimming took 4 bases from V and 3 from J, leaving 19 bases between them. For the CDR3, the DNA is TGTGCTAGTGGTTCGCCCTGCTTGCCCGTGTTCTACGAGCAGTACTTC. This codes for CASGSPCLPVFYEQYF.

V usage is TRBV20-1 and J usage is TRBJ1-5; D uncertain. Trimming cost V 4 bases and J 7 bases, with 14 bases left between them. Germline values: CDR1 DFQATT, CDR2 SNEGSKA (reference sequence). The CDR3 runs to 13 residues. The CDR3 region is CSANRQAEQPQHF. The CDR3 DNA follows: TGCAGTGCTAATAGGCAGGCAGAGCAGCCCCAGCATTTT.

This clonotype was seen a handful of times. As DNA, the CDR3 is TGCAGTGCTAGGGACAGGGGACTGAACACTGAAGCTTTCTTT. This encodes CSARDRGLNTEAFF. The chain recombines TRBV20-1 with TRBJ1-1; 9 nucleotides match TRBD1. The V gene end was trimmed by 3 bases and the J gene end by 0 bases; junction bases not matched to a gene: 2. The CDR3 runs 14 residues. The germline CDR1 and CDR2 sequences are DFQATT and SNEGSKA (reference sequence).